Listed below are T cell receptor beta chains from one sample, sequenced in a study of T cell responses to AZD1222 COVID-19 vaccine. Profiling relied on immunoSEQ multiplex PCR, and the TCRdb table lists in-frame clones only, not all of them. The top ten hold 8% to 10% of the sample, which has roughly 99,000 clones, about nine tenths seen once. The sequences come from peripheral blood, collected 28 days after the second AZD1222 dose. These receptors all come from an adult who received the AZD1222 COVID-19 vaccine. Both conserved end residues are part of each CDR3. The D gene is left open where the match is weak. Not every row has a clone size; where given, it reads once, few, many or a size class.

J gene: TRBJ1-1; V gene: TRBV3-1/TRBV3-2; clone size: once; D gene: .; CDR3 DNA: TGTGCCAGCAGCCCGCCTGGGACCACTGAAGCTTTCTTT; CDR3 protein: CASSPPGTTEAFF
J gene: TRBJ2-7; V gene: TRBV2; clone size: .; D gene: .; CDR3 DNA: TGTGCCAGCAGCACGGAGGCTAGCGCAAAATACGAGCAGTACTTC; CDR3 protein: CASSTEASAKYEQYF
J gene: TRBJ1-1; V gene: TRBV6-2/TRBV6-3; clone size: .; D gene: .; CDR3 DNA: TGTGCCAGCAGTTGGACAGCGAACACTGAAGCTTTCTTT; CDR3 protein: CASSWTANTEAFF
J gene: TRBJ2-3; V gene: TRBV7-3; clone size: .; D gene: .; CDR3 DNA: TGTGCCAGCAGCCCCTTAAGGGGACCCTCAGGGGCAGATACGCAGTATTTT; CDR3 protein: CASSPLRGPSGADTQYF
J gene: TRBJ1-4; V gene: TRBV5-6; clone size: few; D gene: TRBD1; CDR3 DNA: TGTGCCAGCAGCCGACCGGGACAGGCTAATGAAAAACTGTTTTTT; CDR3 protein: CASSRPGQANEKLFF
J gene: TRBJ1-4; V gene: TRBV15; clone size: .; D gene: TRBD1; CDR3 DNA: TGTGCCACCAGCAGAGGAGACAGGGGGAGTGAAAAACTGTTTTTT; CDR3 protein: CATSRGDRGSEKLFF
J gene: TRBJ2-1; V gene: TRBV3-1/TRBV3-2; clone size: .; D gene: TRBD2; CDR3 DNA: TGTGCCAGCAGCCGGACTAGCGGGGGGAACAATGAGCAGTTCTTC; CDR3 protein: CASSRTSGGNNEQFF
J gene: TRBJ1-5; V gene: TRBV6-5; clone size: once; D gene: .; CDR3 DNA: TGTGCCAGCAGTCCTGGAAGCAATCAGCCCCAGCATTTT; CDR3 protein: CASSPGSNQPQHF
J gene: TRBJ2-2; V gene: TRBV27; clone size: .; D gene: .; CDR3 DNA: TGTGCCAGCCGCCCCCCCAGGGATAACACCGGGGAGCTGTTTTTT; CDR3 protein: CASRPPRDNTGELFF
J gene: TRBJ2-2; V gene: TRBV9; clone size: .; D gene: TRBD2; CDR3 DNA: TGTGCCAGCAGCGTCCTAGCGGGAGGATCGAACACCGGGGAGCTGTTTTTT; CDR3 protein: CASSVLAGGSNTGELFF
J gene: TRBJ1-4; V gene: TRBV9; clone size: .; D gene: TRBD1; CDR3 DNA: TGTGCCAGCAGCGCCCGGGACAGAGGGGAAAAACTGTTTTTT; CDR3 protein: CASSARDRGEKLFF
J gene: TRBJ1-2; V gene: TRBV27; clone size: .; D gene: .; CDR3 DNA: TGTGCCAGCAGTAAGGGACGGACCTATGGCTACACCTTC; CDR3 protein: CASSKGRTYGYTF
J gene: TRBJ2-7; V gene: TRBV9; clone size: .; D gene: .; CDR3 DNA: TGTGCCAGCAGCGCCCAAATGAGGGCCGAGCAGTACTTC; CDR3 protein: CASSAQMRAEQYF
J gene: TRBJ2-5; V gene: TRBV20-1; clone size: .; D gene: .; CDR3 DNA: TGCAGTGCTAGACTAGCGGAGACCCAGTACTTC; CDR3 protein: CSARLAETQYF
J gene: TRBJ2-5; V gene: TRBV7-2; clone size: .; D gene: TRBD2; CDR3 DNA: TGTGCCAGCAGCTTAAATCCGGGAGGTATGGAGACCCAGTACTTC; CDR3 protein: CASSLNPGGMETQYF
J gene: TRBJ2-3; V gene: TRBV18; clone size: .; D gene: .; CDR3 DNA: TGTGCCAGCTCAACACAAGCGGGTAGCACAGATACGCAGTATTTT; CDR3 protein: CASSTQAGSTDTQYF
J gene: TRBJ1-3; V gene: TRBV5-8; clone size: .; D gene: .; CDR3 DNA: TGTGCCAGCAGCTCAACAAGGAGGGGGGGCACCATATATTTT; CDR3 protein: CASSSTRRGGTIYF
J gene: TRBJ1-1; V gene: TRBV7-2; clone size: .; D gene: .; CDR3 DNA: TGTGCCAGCAGCCAACAGGAGAACACTGAAGCTTTCTTT; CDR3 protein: CASSQQENTEAFF
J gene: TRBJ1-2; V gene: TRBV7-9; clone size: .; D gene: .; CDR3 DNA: TGTGCCAGCAGCTTGACCCGGCAGGGCTCCTATGGCTACACCTTC; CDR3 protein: CASSLTRQGSYGYTF
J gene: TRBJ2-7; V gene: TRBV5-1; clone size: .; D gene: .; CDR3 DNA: TGCGCCAGCAGCGTAACAGGGTCCTACGAGCAGTACTTC; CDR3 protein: CASSVTGSYEQYF
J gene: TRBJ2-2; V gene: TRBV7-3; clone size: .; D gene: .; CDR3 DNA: TGTGCCAGCAGCTATCAAGGGGCGGCGAACACCGGGGAGCTGTTTTTT; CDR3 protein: CASSYQGAANTGELFF
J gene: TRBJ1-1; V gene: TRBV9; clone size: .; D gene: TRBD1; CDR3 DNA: TGTGCCAGCAGCCCCGGACAGGGGAGGGTTGGGACTGAAGCTTTCTTT; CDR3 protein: CASSPGQGRVGTEAFF
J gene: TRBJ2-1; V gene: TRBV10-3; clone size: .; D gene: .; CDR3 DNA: TGTGCCATCAGTGAGTCAAACAGGGTAGGTGAGCAGTTCTTC; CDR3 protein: CAISESNRVGEQFF
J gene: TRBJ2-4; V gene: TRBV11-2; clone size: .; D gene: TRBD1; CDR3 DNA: TGTGCCAGCAGCTTAAGGACAGGGGGATACATTCAGTACTTC; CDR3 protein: CASSLRTGGYIQYF
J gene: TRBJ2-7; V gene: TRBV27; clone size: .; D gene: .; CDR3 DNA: TGTGCCAGCAGTGTACGGATACAGACGAGTGAGCAGTACTTC; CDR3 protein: CASSVRIQTSEQYF
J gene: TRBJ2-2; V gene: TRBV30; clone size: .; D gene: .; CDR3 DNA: TGTGCCTGGAGTGTAAAGGGGGTGAACACCGGGGAGCTGTTTTTT; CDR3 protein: CAWSVKGVNTGELFF
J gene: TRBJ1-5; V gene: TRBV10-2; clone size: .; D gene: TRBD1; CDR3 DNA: TGCGCCAGCAAGGCGGGGGGACAGGGGGCGATTCAGCCCCAGCATTTT; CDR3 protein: CASKAGGQGAIQPQHF
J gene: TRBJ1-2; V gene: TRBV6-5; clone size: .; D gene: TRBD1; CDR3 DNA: TGTGCCAGCAGTTACTCAGGGCCAGGGGGGTACGGCTACACCTTC; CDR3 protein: CASSYSGPGGYGYTF
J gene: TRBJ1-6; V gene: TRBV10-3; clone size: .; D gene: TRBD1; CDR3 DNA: TGTGCCATCAGTGAGTCGACAGGGAATTCACCCCTCCACTTT; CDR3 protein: CAISESTGNSPLHF
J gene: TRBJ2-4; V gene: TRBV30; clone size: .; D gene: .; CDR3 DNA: TGTGCCTGGAGTGTTTCCCGGGCCAAAAACATTCAGTACTTC; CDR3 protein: CAWSVSRAKNIQYF
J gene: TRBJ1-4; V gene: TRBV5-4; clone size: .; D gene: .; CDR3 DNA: TGTGCCAGCAGCTCGTACGGGACCGCTAATGAAAAACTGTTTTTT; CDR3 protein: CASSSYGTANEKLFF
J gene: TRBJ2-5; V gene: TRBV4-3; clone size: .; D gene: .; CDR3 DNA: TGCGCCAGCAGCCCGGGCCTCCTCCCGGAGACCCAGTACTTC; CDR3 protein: CASSPGLLPETQYF
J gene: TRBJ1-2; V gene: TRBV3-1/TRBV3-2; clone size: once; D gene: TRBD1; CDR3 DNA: TGTGCCAGCAGCCAAGACGACAGGGCTCGCTACACCTTC; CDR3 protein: CASSQDDRARYTF
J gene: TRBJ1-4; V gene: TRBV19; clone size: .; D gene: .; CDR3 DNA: TGTGCCAGTAGTATTTGGAGGGTGGGTGAAAAACTGTTTTTT; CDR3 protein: CASSIWRVGEKLFF
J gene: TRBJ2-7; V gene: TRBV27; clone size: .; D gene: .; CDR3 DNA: TGTGCCAGCAGTCAGCACCGGCAGGGGGGATACGAGCAGTACTTC; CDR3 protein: CASSQHRQGGYEQYF
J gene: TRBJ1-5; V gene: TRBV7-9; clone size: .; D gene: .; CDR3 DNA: TGTGCCAGCAGCGATACGAGGGGGAGCAATCAGCCCCAGCATTTT; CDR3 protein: CASSDTRGSNQPQHF
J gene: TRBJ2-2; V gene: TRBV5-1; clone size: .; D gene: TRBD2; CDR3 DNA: TGCGCCAGCAGCCGGGGGGACACCGGGGAGCTGTTTTTT; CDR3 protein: CASSRGDTGELFF
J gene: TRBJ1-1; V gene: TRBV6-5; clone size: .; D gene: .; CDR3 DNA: TGTGCCAGCAGTTCCACCATAATAAAGGGGAACCCTGAAGCTTTCTTT; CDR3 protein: CASSSTIIKGNPEAFF
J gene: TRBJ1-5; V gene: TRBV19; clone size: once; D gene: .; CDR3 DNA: TGTGCCAGTAGTATCGTGGGTTTATGGCAGCCCCAGCATTTT; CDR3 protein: CASSIVGLWQPQHF
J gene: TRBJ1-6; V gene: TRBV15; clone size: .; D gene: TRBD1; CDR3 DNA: TGTGCCACCAGCAGGGAGAGACAGGGAGATTCACCCCTCCACTTT; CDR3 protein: CATSRERQGDSPLHF